This entry describes one T cell receptor (beta chain). The antigen remains unidentified. Clones were read by immunoSEQ multiplex PCR, and TCRdb kept only the in-frame ones, dropping some. The table lists about 680,000 clones, roughly 90% of them singletons. This sample stems from a study of Ad26.COV2.S vaccination and SARS-CoV-2 variants. The study's findings and limits: CD8+ and CD4+ T cells specific for spike reportedly responded with substantial breadth after vaccination.

V lost 0 bases, J lost 4 bases, and 12 bases lay in between. CDR1 is MNHEY and CDR2 is SVGAGI in the germline V gene. The CDR3 extends over 15 amino acids. The treatment: around 19 received Ad26.COV2.S at low or high dose, single or two shots; five or six received placebo; per-sample allocation not given. Samples came from day 63 after the first vaccine or placebo injection. In the vaccine, an Ad26 vector expressed the SARS-CoV-2 spike of the Wuhan strain. This TCR was recovered from a person aged 18-65 years who received the Ad26.COV2.S COVID-19 vaccine or a placebo. Sequenced material: peripheral blood, taken in a trial of Ad26.COV2.S vaccine versus placebo. The chain carries TRBV6-5 and TRBJ1-2; D gene uncertain. The CDR3 protein is CASSYSNAGSYGYTF. The CDR3 nucleotides are TGTGCCAGCAGTTACTCGAATGCGGGTTCCTATGGCTACACCTTC.